The T cell receptor beta chain under discussion was sequenced for a study of blood T cell repertoires in COVID-19. Per the original data handling: Cell counts per sample came from amplifying reference gene primers. Produced via immunoSEQ multiplex PCR; TCRdb's table is partial and in-frame only. V and J calls and clone size are copied from that table; D and trimming were computed from the DNA. The repertoire holds approximately 140,000 clones, with roughly 87% as singletons. The specimen was peripheral blood. This TCR was recovered from a woman in her fifties or sixties with active or convalescent COVID-19.

CDR3 DNA sequence: TGTGCCAGTAGTATCCCCCAGAACACTGAAGCTTTCTTT. Translated, it gives CASSIPQNTEAFF. The V gene is TRBV19, the J gene TRBJ1-1; D remains ambiguous. The CDR3 is made up of 13 amino acids. Germline CDR1 and CDR2: LNHDA and SQIVND (reference sequence). Between the trimmed V and J ends, which lost 3 bases and 1 base, there was a span of 6 bases.